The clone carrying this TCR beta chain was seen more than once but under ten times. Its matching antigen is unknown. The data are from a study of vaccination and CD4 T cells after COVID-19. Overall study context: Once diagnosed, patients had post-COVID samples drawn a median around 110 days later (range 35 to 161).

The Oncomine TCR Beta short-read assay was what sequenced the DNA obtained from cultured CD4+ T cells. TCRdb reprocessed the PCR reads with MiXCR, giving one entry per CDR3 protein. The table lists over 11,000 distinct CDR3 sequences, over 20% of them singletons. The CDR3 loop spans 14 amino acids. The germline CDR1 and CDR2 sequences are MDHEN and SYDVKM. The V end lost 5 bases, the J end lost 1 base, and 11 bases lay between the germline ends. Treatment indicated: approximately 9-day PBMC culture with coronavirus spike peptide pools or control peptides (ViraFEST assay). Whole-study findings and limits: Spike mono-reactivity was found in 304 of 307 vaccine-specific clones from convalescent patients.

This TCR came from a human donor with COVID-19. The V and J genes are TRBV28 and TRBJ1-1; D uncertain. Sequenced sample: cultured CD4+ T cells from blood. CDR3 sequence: CASSVTRTNTEAFF. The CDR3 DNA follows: TGTGCCAGCAGTGTGACACGGACGAACACTGAAGCTTTCTTT. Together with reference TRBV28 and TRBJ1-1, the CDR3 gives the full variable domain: DVKVTQSSRYLVKRTGEKVFLECVQDMDHENMFWYRQDPGLGLRLIYFSYDVKMKEKGDIPEGYSVSREKKERFSLILESASTNQTSMYLCASSVTRTNTEAFFGQGTRLTVV.